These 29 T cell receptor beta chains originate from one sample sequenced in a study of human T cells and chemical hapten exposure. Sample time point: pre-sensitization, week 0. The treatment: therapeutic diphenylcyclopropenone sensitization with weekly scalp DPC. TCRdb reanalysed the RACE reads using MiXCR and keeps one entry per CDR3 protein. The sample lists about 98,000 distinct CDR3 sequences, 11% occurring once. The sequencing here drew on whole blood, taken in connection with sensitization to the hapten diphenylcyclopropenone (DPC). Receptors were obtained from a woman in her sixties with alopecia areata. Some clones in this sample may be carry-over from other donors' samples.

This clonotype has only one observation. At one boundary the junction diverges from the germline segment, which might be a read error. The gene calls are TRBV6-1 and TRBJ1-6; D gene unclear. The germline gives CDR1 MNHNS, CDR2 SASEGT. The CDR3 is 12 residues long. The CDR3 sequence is CASRARNSPHHF. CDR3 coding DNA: TGTGCCAGCAGAGCCCGCAATTCACCCCACCACTTT.

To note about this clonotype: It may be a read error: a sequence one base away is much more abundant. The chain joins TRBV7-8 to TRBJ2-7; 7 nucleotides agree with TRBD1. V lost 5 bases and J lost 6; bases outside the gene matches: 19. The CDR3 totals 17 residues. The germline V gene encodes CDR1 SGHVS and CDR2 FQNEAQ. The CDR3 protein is CASSLSMGQWVQGEQYF. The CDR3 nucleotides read TGTGCCAGCAGCCTCTCCATGGGACAGTGGGTTCAAGGCGAGCAGTACTTC.

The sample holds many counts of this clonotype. CDR3 nucleotides: TGTGCCAGCAGCGTAGCCGGGGGCGGCTATGAGCAGTTCTTC. Translated: CASSVAGGGYEQFF. The chain couples TRBV9 to TRBJ2-1, with D perhaps assigned TRBD1 or TRBD2 (6 bases each). CDR3 size: 14 residues. Germline V gene lookup returns CDR1 SGDLS and CDR2 YYNGEE. V lost 0 bases, J lost 8 bases, and 12 bases lay in between.

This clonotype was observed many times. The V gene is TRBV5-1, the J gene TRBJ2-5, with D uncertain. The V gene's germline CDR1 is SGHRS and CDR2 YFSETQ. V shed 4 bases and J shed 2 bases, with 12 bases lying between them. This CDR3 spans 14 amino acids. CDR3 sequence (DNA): TGCGCCAGCAGCCACCAAGAGAGACAAGAGACCCAGTACTTC. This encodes CASSHQERQETQYF.

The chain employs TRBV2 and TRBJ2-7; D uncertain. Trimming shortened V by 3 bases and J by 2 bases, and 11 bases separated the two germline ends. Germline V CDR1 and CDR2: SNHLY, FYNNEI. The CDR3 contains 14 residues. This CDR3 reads CASSDATPPYEQYF. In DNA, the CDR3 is TGTGCCAGCAGTGATGCCACCCCGCCCTACGAGCAGTACTTC.

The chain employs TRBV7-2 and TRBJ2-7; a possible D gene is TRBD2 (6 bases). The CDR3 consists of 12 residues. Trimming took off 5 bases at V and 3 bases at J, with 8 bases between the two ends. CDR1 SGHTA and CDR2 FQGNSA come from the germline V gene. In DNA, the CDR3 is TGTGCCAGCAGCGCGGGACTCTACGAGCAGTACTTC. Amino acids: CASSAGLYEQYF.

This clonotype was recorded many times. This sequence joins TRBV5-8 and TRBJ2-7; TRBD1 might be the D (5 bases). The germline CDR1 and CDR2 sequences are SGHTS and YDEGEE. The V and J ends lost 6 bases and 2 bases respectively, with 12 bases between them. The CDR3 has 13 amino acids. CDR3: CASTYDRTYEQYF. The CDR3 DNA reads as TGTGCCAGCACCTACGACAGAACCTACGAGCAGTACTTC.

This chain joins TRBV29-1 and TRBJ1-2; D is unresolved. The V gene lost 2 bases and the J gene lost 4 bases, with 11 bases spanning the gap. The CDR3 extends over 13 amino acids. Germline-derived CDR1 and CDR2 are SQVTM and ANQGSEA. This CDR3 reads CSVENLQSYGYTF. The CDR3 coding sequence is TGCAGCGTTGAAAACCTCCAAAGCTATGGCTACACCTTC.

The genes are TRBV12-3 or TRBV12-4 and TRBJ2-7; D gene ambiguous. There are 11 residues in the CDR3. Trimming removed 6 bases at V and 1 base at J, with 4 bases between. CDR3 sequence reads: CASSQSYEQYF. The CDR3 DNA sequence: TGTGCCAGCAGCCAATCCTACGAGCAGTACTTC.

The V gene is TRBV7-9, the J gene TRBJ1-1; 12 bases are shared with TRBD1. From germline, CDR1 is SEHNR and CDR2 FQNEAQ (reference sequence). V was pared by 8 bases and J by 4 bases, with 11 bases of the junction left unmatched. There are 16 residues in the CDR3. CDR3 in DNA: TGTGCCAGCTGGTCGGGACAGGGGGCGCAGTTCACTGAAGCTTTCTTT. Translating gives CASWSGQGAQFTEAFF.

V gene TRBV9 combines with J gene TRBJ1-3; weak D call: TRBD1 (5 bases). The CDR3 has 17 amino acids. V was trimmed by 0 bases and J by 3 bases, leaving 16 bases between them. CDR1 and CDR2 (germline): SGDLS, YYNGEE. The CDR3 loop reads CASSVAPAGQGGNTIYF. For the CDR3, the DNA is TGTGCCAGCAGCGTAGCTCCGGCAGGGCAGGGTGGAAACACCATATATTTT. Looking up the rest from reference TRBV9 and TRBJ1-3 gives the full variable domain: DSGVTQTPKHLITATGQRVTLRCSPRSGDLSVYWYQQSLDQGLQFLIQYYNGEERAKGNILERFSAQQFPDLHSELNLSSLELGDSALYFCASSVAPAGQGGNTIYFGEGSWLTVV.

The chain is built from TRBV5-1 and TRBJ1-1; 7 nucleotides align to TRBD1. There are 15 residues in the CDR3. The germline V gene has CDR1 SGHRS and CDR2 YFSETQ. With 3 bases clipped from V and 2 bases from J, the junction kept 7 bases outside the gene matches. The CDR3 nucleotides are TGCGCCAGCAGCTCCGACAGGGTTTTCAACACTGAAGCTTTCTTT. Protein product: CASSSDRVFNTEAFF.

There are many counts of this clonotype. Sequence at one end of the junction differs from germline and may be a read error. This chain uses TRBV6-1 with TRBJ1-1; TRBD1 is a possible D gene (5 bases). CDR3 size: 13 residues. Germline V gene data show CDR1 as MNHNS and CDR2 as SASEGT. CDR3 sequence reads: CASSEDSVAEAFF. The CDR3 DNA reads TGTGCCAGCAGCGAAGACAGTGTGGCTGAAGCTTTCTTT.

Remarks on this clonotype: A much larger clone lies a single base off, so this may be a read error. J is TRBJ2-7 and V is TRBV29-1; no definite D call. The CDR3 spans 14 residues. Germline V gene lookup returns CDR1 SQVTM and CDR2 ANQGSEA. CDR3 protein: CSVDATALGDEQCF. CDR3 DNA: TGCAGCGTTGATGCGACGGCCCTGGGTGACGAGCAGTGCTTC.

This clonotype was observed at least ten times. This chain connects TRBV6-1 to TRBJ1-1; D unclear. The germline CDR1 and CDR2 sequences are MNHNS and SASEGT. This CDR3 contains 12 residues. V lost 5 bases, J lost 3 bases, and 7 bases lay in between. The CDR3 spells CASSRKDTEAFF. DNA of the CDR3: TGTGCCAGCAGTAGGAAAGACACTGAAGCTTTCTTT.

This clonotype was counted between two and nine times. CDR3 in DNA: TGTGCCAGCAGGGGTAAGACTCGACCTCCCTACGAGCAGTACTTC. This encodes CASRGKTRPPYEQYF. The V call is TRBV6-2 or TRBV6-3, the J call TRBJ2-7; no definite D call. Germline V gene sequence: CDR1 MNHEY, CDR2 SVGEGT. The V end was cut by 6 bases, the J end by 2 bases, with 17 bases between. The CDR3 is 15 residues long.

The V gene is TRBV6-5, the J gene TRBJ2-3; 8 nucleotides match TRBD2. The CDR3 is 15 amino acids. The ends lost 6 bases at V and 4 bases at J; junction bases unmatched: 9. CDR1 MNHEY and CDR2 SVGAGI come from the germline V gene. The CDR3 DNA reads TGTGCCAGCAGGGCTGCGGGGGGATTGGCAGATACGCAGTATTTT. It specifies CASRAAGGLADTQYF.

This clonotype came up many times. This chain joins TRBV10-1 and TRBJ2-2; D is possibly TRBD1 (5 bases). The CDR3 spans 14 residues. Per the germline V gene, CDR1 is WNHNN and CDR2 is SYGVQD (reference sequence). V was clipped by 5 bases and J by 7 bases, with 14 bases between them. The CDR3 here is CASSPDSIFGELFF. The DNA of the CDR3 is TGCGCCAGCAGTCCCGACAGTATTTTCGGGGAGCTGTTTTTT.

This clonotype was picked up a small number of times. CDR3 region: CASSLAPGNGGNTIYF. CDR3 nucleotides: TGCGCCAGCAGCTTGGCCCCCGGGAACGGGGGAAACACCATATATTTT. The rearrangement uses TRBV5-1 and TRBJ1-3; D remains unclear. The germline V gene encodes CDR1 SGHRS and CDR2 YFSETQ. The CDR3 is 16 amino acids. Trimming left V 0 bases short and J 4 bases short, with 14 bases between.

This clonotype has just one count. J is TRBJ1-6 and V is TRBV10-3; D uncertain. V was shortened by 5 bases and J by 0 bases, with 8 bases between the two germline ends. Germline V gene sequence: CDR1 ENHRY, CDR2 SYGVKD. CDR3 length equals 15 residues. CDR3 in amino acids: CAISPGSSYNSPLHF. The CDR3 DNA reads TGTGCCATCAGTCCTGGGAGCTCCTATAATTCACCCCTCCACTTT.

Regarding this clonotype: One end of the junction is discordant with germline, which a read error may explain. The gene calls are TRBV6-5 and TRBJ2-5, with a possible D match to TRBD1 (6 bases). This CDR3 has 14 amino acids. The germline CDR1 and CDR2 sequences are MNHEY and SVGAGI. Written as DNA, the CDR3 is TGTGCCGGCAGTTACTTGACAGGCCAAGAGACCCAGTACTTC. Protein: CAGSYLTGQETQYF.

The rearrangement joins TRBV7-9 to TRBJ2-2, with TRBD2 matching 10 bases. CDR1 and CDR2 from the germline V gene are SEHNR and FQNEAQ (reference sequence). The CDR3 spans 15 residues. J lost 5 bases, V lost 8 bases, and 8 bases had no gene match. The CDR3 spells CASPSSGGGTGELFF. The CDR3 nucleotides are TGTGCCAGCCCCTCTAGCGGGGGAGGAACCGGGGAGCTGTTTTTT.

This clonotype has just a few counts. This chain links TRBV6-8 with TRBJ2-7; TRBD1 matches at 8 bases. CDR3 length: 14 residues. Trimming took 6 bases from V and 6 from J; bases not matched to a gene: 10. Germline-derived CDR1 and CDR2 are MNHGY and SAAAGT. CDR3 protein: CASSHRTGRSEQYF. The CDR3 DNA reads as TGTGCCAGCAGCCACAGGACAGGGAGGTCCGAGCAGTACTTC.

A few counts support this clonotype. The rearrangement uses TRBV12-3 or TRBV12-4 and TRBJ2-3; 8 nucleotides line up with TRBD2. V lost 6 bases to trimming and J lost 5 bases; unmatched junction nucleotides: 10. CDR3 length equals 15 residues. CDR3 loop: CASSPSAGGKDTQYF. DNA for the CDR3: TGTGCCAGCAGCCCTTCGGCGGGGGGAAAAGATACGCAGTATTTT.

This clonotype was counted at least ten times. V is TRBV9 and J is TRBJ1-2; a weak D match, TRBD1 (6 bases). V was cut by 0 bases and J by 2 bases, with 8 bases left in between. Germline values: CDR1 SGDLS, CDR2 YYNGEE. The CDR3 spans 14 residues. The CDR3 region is CASSVGGANYGYTF. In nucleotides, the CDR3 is TGTGCCAGCAGCGTAGGGGGGGCGAACTATGGCTACACCTTC. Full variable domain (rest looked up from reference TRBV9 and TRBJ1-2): DSGVTQTPKHLITATGQRVTLRCSPRSGDLSVYWYQQSLDQGLQFLIQYYNGEERAKGNILERFSAQQFPDLHSELNLSSLELGDSALYFCASSVGGANYGYTFGSGTRLTVV.

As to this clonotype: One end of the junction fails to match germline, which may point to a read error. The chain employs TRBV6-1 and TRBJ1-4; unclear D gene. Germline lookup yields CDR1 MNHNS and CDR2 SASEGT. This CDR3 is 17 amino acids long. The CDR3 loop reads CATSGWTGISTNEKLFF. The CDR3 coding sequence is TGTGCCACCAGTGGATGGACGGGTATTTCCACTAATGAAAAACTGTTTTTT.

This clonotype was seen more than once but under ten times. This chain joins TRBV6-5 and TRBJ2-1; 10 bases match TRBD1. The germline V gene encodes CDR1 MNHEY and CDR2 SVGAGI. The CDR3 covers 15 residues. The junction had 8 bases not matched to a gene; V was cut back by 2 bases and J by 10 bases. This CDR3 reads CASSYGTGAAREQFF. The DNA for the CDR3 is TGTGCCAGCAGTTACGGGACAGGGGCGGCACGAGAGCAGTTCTTC.

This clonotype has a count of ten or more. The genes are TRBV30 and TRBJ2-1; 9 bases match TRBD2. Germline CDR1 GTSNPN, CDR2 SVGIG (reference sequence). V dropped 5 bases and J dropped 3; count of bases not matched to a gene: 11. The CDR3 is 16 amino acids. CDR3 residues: CAWATSGGRYYNEQFF. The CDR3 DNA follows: TGTGCCTGGGCGACCAGCGGGGGGCGATACTACAATGAGCAGTTCTTC.

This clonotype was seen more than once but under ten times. The DNA for the CDR3 is TGCGCCAGCAGCTTGGGGACCAACTCCTACGAGCAGTACTTC. As protein: CASSLGTNSYEQYF. The chain employs TRBV5-1 and TRBJ2-7; D not certain. CDR3 length equals 14 residues. V was pared by 0 bases and J by 0 bases, with 7 bases between. Per the germline V gene, CDR1 is SGHRS and CDR2 is YFSETQ.